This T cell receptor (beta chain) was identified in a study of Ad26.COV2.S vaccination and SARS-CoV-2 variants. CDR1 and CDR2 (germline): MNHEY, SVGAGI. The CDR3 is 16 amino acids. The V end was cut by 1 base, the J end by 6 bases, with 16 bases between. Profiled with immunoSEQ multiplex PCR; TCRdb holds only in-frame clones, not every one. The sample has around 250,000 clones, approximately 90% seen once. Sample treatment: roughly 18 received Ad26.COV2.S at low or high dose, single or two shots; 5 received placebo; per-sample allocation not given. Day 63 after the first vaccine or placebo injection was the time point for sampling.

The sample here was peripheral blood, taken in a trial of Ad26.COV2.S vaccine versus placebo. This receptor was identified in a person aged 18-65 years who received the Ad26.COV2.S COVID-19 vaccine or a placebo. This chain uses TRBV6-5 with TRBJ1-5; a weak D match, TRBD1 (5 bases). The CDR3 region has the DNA TGTGCCAGCAGTTACTACCGTCCAGGGTATGGTCAGCCCCAGCATTTT. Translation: CASSYYRPGYGQPQHF.